The 32 T cell receptor beta chains reported below all come from one sample, sequenced in a study of blood T cell repertoires in COVID-19. The protocol was immunoSEQ multiplex PCR, while the TCRdb copy is restricted to in-frame clones and leaves out a portion. The sample carries around 200,000 clones, about 90% recorded once. The sequencing sample was made of PBMCs or T cells enriched from blood (not recorded which). The receptors were sampled from a man aged 25 to 40 who had recovered from COVID-19.

The genes are TRBV5-1 and TRBJ2-5, with no clear D. In germline, CDR1 is SGHRS, CDR2 YFSETQ. Trimming took 4 bases from V and 0 from J, leaving 7 bases between them. CDR3 length equals 13 residues. The CDR3 DNA reads as TGCGCCAGCAGCCCCCTTAACCAAGAGACCCAGTACTTC. It yields the protein CASSPLNQETQYF.

V and J are TRBV19 and TRBJ1-5, with 8 bases that match TRBD1. V lost 5 bases and J lost 3; bases outside the gene matches: 6. CDR3 length: 15 amino acids. Germline-derived CDR1 and CDR2 are LNHDA and SQIVND (reference sequence). The chain's CDR3 is CASSSRQGLNQPQHF. CDR3 in DNA: TGTGCCAGTAGTTCCCGACAGGGGCTCAATCAGCCCCAGCATTTT.

V gene TRBV9 combines with J gene TRBJ1-4, with D tentatively TRBD1 (5 bases). The CDR3 length is 13 residues. Germline CDR1 and CDR2: SGDLS and YYNGEE. V was clipped by 4 bases and J by 4 bases, with 8 bases between them. CDR3: CASSRDSNEKLFF. The CDR3 bases are TGTGCCAGCAGCCGTGACAGTAATGAAAAACTGTTTTTT.

The J gene is TRBJ2-3, the V gene TRBV19; D possibly corresponds to TRBD2 (6 bases). Trimming stripped 7 bases from V and 0 bases from J, with 8 bases between. Per germline, CDR1 LNHDA and CDR2 SQIVND (reference sequence). The CDR3 has 13 amino acids. CDR3 amino acids: CASKGLSTDTQYF. The CDR3 bases are TGTGCCAGTAAAGGACTAAGCACAGATACGCAGTATTTT.

CDR3 residues: CASSSLTPDSPGELFF. Written as DNA, the CDR3 is TGTGCCAGCAGTTCCCTTACCCCGGACAGCCCCGGGGAGCTGTTTTTT. The chain recombines TRBV6-2 or TRBV6-3 with TRBJ2-2; D is perhaps TRBD1 (6 bases). Germline V gives CDR1 MNHEY, CDR2 SVGEGT. V lost 4 bases and J 6 bases, leaving 18 bases between the germline ends. CDR3 size: 16 residues.

The chain links TRBV15 to TRBJ1-5; 7 bases map to TRBD1. CDR1 LNHNV and CDR2 YYDKDF come from the germline V gene (reference sequence). V lost 8 bases and J lost 5; bases outside the gene matches: 3. The CDR3 has 12 amino acids. For the CDR3, the DNA is TGTGCCACCGGGACAGCCCATCAGCCCCAGCATTTT. As protein: CATGTAHQPQHF.

The chain carries TRBV3-1 (or the pseudogene TRBV3-2) and TRBJ2-5; perhaps TRBD1 as D (6 bases). The CDR3 sequence is 17 residues long. Germline assignment: CDR1 LGHDT and CDR2 YNNKEL (reference sequence). The V and J ends lost 7 bases and 4 bases respectively, with 25 bases between them. The CDR3 loop reads CASKERAINRALETQYF. The CDR3 DNA is TGTGCCAGCAAAGAACGGGCAATTAACAGGGCTTTAGAGACCCAGTACTTC.

The V gene is TRBV5-1, the J gene TRBJ1-6, with D possibly matching TRBD1 (6 bases). V lost 4 bases and J lost 5, with 10 bases in between. Germline V gives CDR1 SGHRS, CDR2 YFSETQ. This CDR3 is 14 amino acids long. The CDR3 bases are TGCGCCAGCAGCCGCGGACAGAATAATTCACCCCTCCACTTT. Amino acid sequence: CASSRGQNNSPLHF.

This clone was recorded a few times. This chain uses TRBV11-2 with TRBJ1-2, with TRBD1 matching over 9 bases. This CDR3 is 13 amino acids long. Unmatched junction bases numbered 6, after V lost 5 bases and J lost 8 bases. The germline V gene encodes CDR1 SGHAT and CDR2 FQNNGV. CDR3 loop: CASSQQGARGYTF. CDR3 coding DNA: TGTGCCAGCAGCCAACAGGGGGCTCGGGGCTACACCTTC.

CDR3 sequence (DNA): TGTGCCAGTAGTATAGCCAGGGGGCGAAGCTCCTACAATGAGCAGTTCTTC. Protein: CASSIARGRSSYNEQFF. The chain is built from TRBV19 and TRBJ2-1; TRBD1 aligns across 8 bases. The trim removed 1 base at V and 0 bases at J, leaving 5 bases unmatched. The CDR3 consists of 17 residues. Germline V gene data show CDR1 as LNHDA and CDR2 as SQIVND (reference sequence).

This clone was counted a single time. The DNA for the CDR3 is TGTGCCAGCAGCCCAGGGGGCCGGGAGACCCAGTACTTC. Amino acids: CASSPGGRETQYF. The chain links TRBV6-2 or TRBV6-3 to TRBJ2-5, with 8 positions matching TRBD1. After removal of 6 bases from V and 5 bases from J, the junction contained 5 bases not matched to a gene. The CDR3 totals 13 residues. Germline V lookup: CDR1 MNHEY, CDR2 SVGEGT.

The V call is TRBV5-6, the J call TRBJ1-2; 9 bases are a match to TRBD1. Per the germline V gene, CDR1 is SGHDT and CDR2 is YYEEEE. The CDR3 runs 13 residues. The trim removed 4 bases at V and 5 bases at J, leaving 3 bases unmatched. CDR3 region: CASSPGQGYGYTF. Written as DNA, the CDR3 is TGTGCCAGCAGCCCGGGACAGGGTTATGGCTACACCTTC.

The chain joins TRBV11-3 to TRBJ2-1; 7 positions agree with TRBD2. This CDR3 comprises 16 residues. J gave up 2 bases and V 1 base, and 5 bases lay outside the gene matches. The germline gives CDR1 SGHNT, CDR2 YENEEA. As DNA, the CDR3 is TGTGCCAGCAGCTTAGCGGGAGGCCTTCCCTACAATGAGCAGTTCTTC. Translated, it gives CASSLAGGLPYNEQFF. The full variable domain, its missing parts supplied by reference TRBV11-3 and TRBJ2-1, is EAGVVQSPRYKIIEKKQPVAFWCNPISGHNTLYWYLQNLGQGPELLIRYENEEAVDDSQLPKDRFSAERLKGVDSTLKIQPAELGDSAVYLCASSLAGGLPYNEQFFGPGTRLTVL.

CDR3 DNA sequence: TGTGCCAGCAGCCTCATGGGGACTAGCACAGATACGCAGTATTTT. This gives the protein CASSLMGTSTDTQYF. This sequence joins TRBV6-6 and TRBJ2-3; TRBD2 might be the D (6 bases). V was cut by 6 bases and J by 0 bases, with 13 bases left in between. This CDR3 is 15 amino acids long. Germline CDR1 MNHNY, CDR2 SVGAGI (reference sequence).

This sequence joins TRBV10-3 and TRBJ2-3, with TRBD2 matching over 11 bases. The CDR3 loop spans 16 amino acids. Trimming took 4 bases from V and 3 from J; bases not matched to a gene: 6. Germline V lookup: CDR1 ENHRY, CDR2 SYGVKD. CDR3 amino acids: CAISALAGGETDTQYF. In DNA form, the CDR3 reads TGTGCCATCAGTGCTCTAGCGGGGGGCGAAACAGATACGCAGTATTTT.

J is TRBJ2-3 and V is TRBV28; D is unresolved. Germline V gives CDR1 MDHEN, CDR2 SYDVKM. The CDR3 totals 14 residues. The V gene lost 6 bases and the J gene lost 0 bases, with 10 bases spanning the gap. Here the CDR3 DNA reads TGTGCCAGCAGCGTGGGCTGGAGCACAGATACGCAGTATTTT. It translates to CASSVGWSTDTQYF.

The chain recombines TRBV3-1 (or the pseudogene TRBV3-2) with TRBJ2-1; 10 bases are a match to TRBD2. Germline CDR1 reads LGHDT; CDR2 reads YNNKEL (reference sequence). With V trimmed by 4 bases and J by 2 bases, 8 bases remained unmatched. The CDR3 extends over 17 amino acids. The CDR3 spells CASSLEGSGRAYNEQFF. The CDR3 region has the DNA TGTGCCAGCAGCCTCGAGGGGAGCGGGAGGGCCTACAATGAGCAGTTCTTC.

J is TRBJ2-7 and V is TRBV7-6; 7 bases line up with TRBD1. CDR1 is SGHVS, CDR2 FNYEAQ, per germline. The CDR3 sequence is 14 residues long. Trimming removed 5 bases from V and 2 bases from J; junction bases left unmatched: 6. The CDR3 DNA is TGTGCCAGCAGCATCCGGGACAGTGCCTACGAGCAGTACTTC. Amino acid sequence: CASSIRDSAYEQYF.

This clone was picked up a small number of times. The V and J genes are TRBV30 and TRBJ2-7; TRBD2 matches 10 bases. Looked up from germline, CDR1 is GTSNPN and CDR2 is SVGIG (reference sequence). J was trimmed by 5 bases and V by 0 bases; bases with no gene match: 13. This CDR3 is 17 amino acids long. The CDR3 loop is CAWSVSSGGPRSDEQYF. The CDR3 DNA sequence: TGTGCCTGGAGTGTGTCTAGCGGGGGCCCTAGGTCCGACGAGCAGTACTTC.

The genes are TRBV6-5 and TRBJ2-4; tentative D call: TRBD1 (5 bases). The CDR3 is 11 residues long. CDR1 is MNHEY and CDR2 is SVGAGI in the germline V gene. Trimming left V 6 bases short and J 9 bases short, with 9 bases between. As DNA, the CDR3 is TGTGCCAGCAGCCAAAGGGGCATTCAGTACTTC. Protein: CASSQRGIQYF.

This chain links TRBV19 with TRBJ1-1; 8 nucleotides agree with TRBD1. V was clipped by 5 bases and J by 5 bases; unmatched bases: 13. Germline V gives CDR1 LNHDA, CDR2 SQIVND (reference sequence). The CDR3 extends over 16 amino acids. CDR3 amino acids: CASSPRQGPGGTEAFF. The DNA of the CDR3 is TGTGCCAGTAGTCCGCGACAGGGGCCCGGAGGAACTGAAGCTTTCTTT.

The rearrangement uses TRBV30 and TRBJ2-7; D perhaps matches TRBD1 (7 bases). Germline V gene data show CDR1 as GTSNPN and CDR2 as SVGIG (reference sequence). The CDR3 has 11 residues. V shed 8 bases and J shed 6 bases, with 14 bases lying between them. This chain's CDR3 is CATGRDSEQYF. The CDR3 region has the DNA TGTGCCACAGGGCGGGACAGCGAGCAGTACTTC.

The genes are TRBV11-2 and TRBJ1-2; 8 nucleotides align to TRBD1. V was pared by 3 bases and J by 2 bases, with 5 bases of the junction left unmatched. This CDR3 spans 15 amino acids. Germline loops: CDR1 SGHAT, CDR2 FQNNGV. The CDR3 DNA follows: TGTGCCAGCAGCTTCGACAGGGGCGAGAACTATGGCTACACCTTC. The encoded protein is CASSFDRGENYGYTF.

The chain couples TRBV27 to TRBJ1-5, with D unresolved. CDR1 MNHEY and CDR2 SMNVEV come from the germline V gene (reference sequence). Trimming removed 6 bases at V and 6 bases at J, with 12 bases between. The CDR3 extends over 13 amino acids. CDR3 nucleotide sequence: TGTGCCAGCAGCTCCACGAGAGGTCAGCCCCAGCATTTT. Its protein product is CASSSTRGQPQHF.

This chain links TRBV21-1 with TRBJ2-2; TRBD2, the D gene given by the table, was not confirmed from the DNA. TRBV21-1 is flagged as a pseudogene. The CDR3 contains 17 residues. The CDR3: CASSETSGRTYTGELFF. DNA for the CDR3: TGTGCCAGCAGCGAGACTAGCGGGAGGACATACACCGGGGAGCTGTTTTTT.

The chain has TRBV19 and TRBJ1-1; 9 bases are a match to TRBD1. The CDR3 runs to 15 residues. Germline V gives CDR1 LNHDA, CDR2 SQIVND (reference sequence). Trimming at V came to 5 bases and at J to 5 bases, leaving 9 bases not matched to a gene. CDR3 sequence reads: CASSRQGTGSTEAFF. CDR3 nucleotides: TGTGCCAGTAGTCGGCAGGGGACAGGGAGTACTGAAGCTTTCTTT.

The rearrangement joins TRBV5-4 to TRBJ2-1; 7 bases match TRBD2. Germline-derived CDR1 and CDR2 are SGHNT and YYREEE (reference sequence). With 3 bases clipped from V and 6 bases from J, the junction kept 6 bases outside the gene matches. The CDR3 contains 14 residues. The CDR3 loop is CASSSVGGTNEQFF. Here the CDR3 DNA reads TGTGCCAGCAGCTCCGTGGGGGGGACCAATGAGCAGTTCTTC.

The V call is TRBV11-2, the J call TRBJ1-2; 8 positions match TRBD1. The J segment lost 7 bases and the V segment lost 5 bases, leaving 6 bases of the junction unmatched. This CDR3 is built from 13 residues. Germline V gene sequence: CDR1 SGHAT, CDR2 FQNNGV. The DNA of the CDR3 is TGTGCCAGCAGCCATGGGACAGGAGGTGGCTACACCTTC. Its translation is CASSHGTGGGYTF.

The gene calls are TRBV7-2 and TRBJ2-3, with TRBD2 matching over 8 bases. Germline V gene lookup returns CDR1 SGHTA and CDR2 FQGNSA. This CDR3 comprises 14 residues. V shed 5 bases, J shed 2 bases, and the junction held 3 bases outside the gene matches. Written as DNA, the CDR3 is TGTGCCAGCAGCCAACTAGCGGCCACAGATACGCAGTATTTT. Translating it yields CASSQLAATDTQYF.

This chain joins TRBV27 and TRBJ2-5; 8 bases are shared with TRBD1. Germline V gives CDR1 MNHEY, CDR2 SMNVEV (reference sequence). V was clipped by 2 bases and J by 1 base; unmatched bases: 9. The CDR3 is 17 residues long. This CDR3 reads CASSLLDSGQVQETQYF. CDR3 nucleotide sequence: TGTGCCAGCAGTTTACTAGACTCGGGACAGGTCCAAGAGACCCAGTACTTC.

The chain couples TRBV11-3 to TRBJ2-7; 8 positions agree with TRBD1. CDR3 length: 14 residues. The V gene end was trimmed by 8 bases and the J gene end by 2 bases; junction bases not matched to a gene: 8. CDR1 SGHNT and CDR2 YENEEA come from the germline V gene. The CDR3 DNA reads as TGTGCCAGCTCACCCGGGACAGGCGCCTACGAGCAGTACTTC. This codes for CASSPGTGAYEQYF.

The chain uses TRBV4-1 and TRBJ1-2; tentative D call: TRBD1 (6 bases). CDR3 length: 15 residues. Germline-derived CDR1 and CDR2 are MGHRA and YSYEKL. Trimming took 4 bases from V and 0 from J, leaving 12 bases between them. The CDR3 DNA reads TGCGCCAGCAGCCTGACAGGCCAGACTAACTATGGCTACACCTTC. Its translation: CASSLTGQTNYGYTF.